The 17 T cell receptor beta chains listed next were all sequenced from one sample in a study of a mutant IDH1 vaccine in newly diagnosed glioma. Time point denoted: week 35, safety follow-up. Doses of 300 ug of mutant IDH1 20-mer peptide were given with topical imiquimod. These receptors lack a known antigen. The protocol was immunoSEQ multiplex PCR, while the TCRdb copy is restricted to in-frame clones and leaves out a portion. Of fewer than 70,000 clones in the sample, around nine tenths were seen once. The sample here was PBMCs, taken from a glioma patient whose treatment included an IDH1 peptide vaccine. The origin of the receptors is a man younger than 45 with glioma.

The chain combines TRBV7-9 with TRBJ2-7; D is uncertain. Germline CDR1 is SEHNR and CDR2 is FQNEAQ (reference sequence). V gave up 2 bases and J gave up 0 bases, with 11 bases separating them. This CDR3 is 15 amino acids long. The CDR3 DNA reads as TGTGCCAGCAGCTTAAGTGTGAATAACTCCTACGAGCAGTACTTC. Protein sequence: CASSLSVNNSYEQYF.

The CDR3 DNA reads as TGTGCCAGCAGCCGCGACCCGACAGCCACGACAGATACGCAGTATTTT. Translated: CASSRDPTATTDTQYF. The chain is built from TRBV5-4 and TRBJ2-3; a possible D gene is TRBD1 (5 bases). Germline V gene data show CDR1 as SGHNT and CDR2 as YYREEE (reference sequence). The germline V and J ends were trimmed by 4 bases and 3 bases, with 18 bases remaining between them. The CDR3 runs to 16 residues.

The chain carries TRBV28 and TRBJ1-4; a weak D match, TRBD1 (6 bases). This CDR3 has 16 residues. Germline CDR1 reads MDHEN; CDR2 reads SYDVKM. The V and J ends lost 3 bases and 8 bases respectively, with 19 bases between them. CDR3 residues: CASSLAIGGAREKLFF. The CDR3 DNA is TGTGCCAGCAGTTTGGCCATCGGGGGCGCACGGGAAAAACTGTTTTTT.

The chain couples TRBV6-4 to TRBJ1-5, with 8 nucleotides matching TRBD1. With 8 bases clipped from V and 7 bases from J, the junction kept 7 bases outside the gene matches. Looked up from germline, CDR1 is MRHNA and CDR2 is SNTAGT. The CDR3 totals 13 residues. The CDR3 bases are TGTGCCAGCGCAGGGGGCCCCAGACAGCCCCAGCATTTT. It specifies CASAGGPRQPQHF.

J is TRBJ1-2 and V is TRBV5-8; D possibly corresponds to TRBD1 (5 bases). With 6 bases removed from V and 3 bases from J, the gap between germline ends came to 15 bases. The V gene's germline CDR1 is SGHTS and CDR2 YDEGEE. There are 14 residues in the CDR3. The CDR3 loop is CASTVRAVYYGYTF. The CDR3 bases are TGTGCCAGCACCGTCAGGGCTGTCTACTATGGCTACACCTTC.

The chain is built from TRBV5-4 and TRBJ2-5; 13 bases align to TRBD2. The V and J ends lost 5 bases and 4 bases, in that order; junction bases with no gene match: 8. The CDR3 is 16 amino acids. Per germline, CDR1 SGHNT and CDR2 YYREEE (reference sequence). CDR3 sequence reads: CASSRTSGSGRETQYF. CDR3 nucleotide sequence: TGTGCCAGCAGTCGGACTAGCGGGAGTGGTCGAGAGACCCAGTACTTC.

In its sample, this clone was seen once. The V gene is TRBV19, the J gene TRBJ1-5, with D hard to call. V lost 7 bases to trimming and J lost 7 bases, with 26 bases between them. This CDR3 contains 17 residues. Per germline, CDR1 LNHDA and CDR2 SQIVND (reference sequence). The CDR3 here is CASKSLGRTYQPQPQHF. The CDR3 region has the DNA TGTGCCAGTAAATCTCTAGGCAGGACTTATCAGCCACAGCCCCAGCATTTT. Combining the CDR3 with reference TRBV19 and TRBJ1-5 gives the whole variable domain DGGITQSPKYLFRKEGQNVTLSCEQNLNHDAMYWYRQDPGQGLRLIYYSQIVNDFQKGDIAEGYSVSREKKESFPLTVTSAQKNPTAFYLCASKSLGRTYQPQPQHFGDGTRLSIL.

The chain uses TRBV7-2 and TRBJ2-3, with 8 bases identical to TRBD2. The CDR3 is 15 residues long. J gave up 1 base and V 6 bases, and 6 bases lay outside the gene matches. Germline V gene sequence: CDR1 SGHTA, CDR2 FQGNSA. CDR3 DNA sequence: TGTGCCAGCAGTGTTAGCGGGACGCGCACAGATACGCAGTATTTT. As protein: CASSVSGTRTDTQYF.

The CDR3 DNA is TGTGCCAGCAGTTACCGGGGGGCCGGTCCGGTGGGACTGTTTTTT. It encodes CASSYRGAGPVGLFF. J is TRBJ1-4 and V is TRBV6-5; perhaps TRBD1 as D (6 bases). The germline V and J ends were trimmed by 2 bases and 13 bases, with 20 bases remaining between them. The germline CDR1 and CDR2 sequences are MNHEY and SVGAGI. The CDR3 has 15 residues.

V gene TRBV10-2 combines with J gene TRBJ1-3; D is ambiguous. V was clipped by 8 bases and J by 2 bases, with 4 bases between them. Germline V gene data show CDR1 as WSHSY and CDR2 as SAAADI. The CDR3 contains 11 residues. The CDR3 bases are TGCGCCAGCGGAACTGGAAACACCATATATTTT. This translates into CASGTGNTIYF.

The chain uses TRBV7-2 and TRBJ1-6; 7 nucleotides agree with TRBD1. CDR1 and CDR2 (germline): SGHTA, FQGNSA. V gave up 3 bases and J gave up 6 bases; unmatched junction bases: 5. The CDR3 totals 15 residues. The CDR3 is CASSFNRGSNSPLHF. CDR3 DNA sequence: TGTGCCAGCAGCTTTAACAGGGGTAGTAATTCACCCCTCCACTTT.

V and J are TRBV27 and TRBJ1-1; no clear D. Germline assignment: CDR1 MNHEY and CDR2 SMNVEV (reference sequence). Trimming pared 6 bases from V and 8 bases from J, leaving 19 bases between. This CDR3 comprises 14 residues. The CDR3 DNA follows: TGTGCCAGCAGACCCTTAGGAGGAAATTTGGAAGCTTTCTTT. This codes for CASRPLGGNLEAFF.

The J gene is TRBJ2-7, the V gene TRBV5-5; 9 nucleotides line up with TRBD1. The ends lost 0 bases at V and 1 base at J; junction bases unmatched: 11. CDR3 length equals 18 residues. Germline V gene data show CDR1 as SGHKS and CDR2 as YYEKEE (reference sequence). DNA for the CDR3: TGTGCCAGCAGCTTGGTCCCCCCCTTTGGGACAGGGTCCTACGAGCAGTACTTC. Protein product: CASSLVPPFGTGSYEQYF.

The chain recombines TRBV6-1 with TRBJ1-3; D is undetermined. This CDR3 is built from 13 residues. V lost 3 bases and J 4 bases, leaving 7 bases between the germline ends. Germline CDR1 is MNHNS and CDR2 is SASEGT. The chain's CDR3 is CASSEGTGNTIYF. For the CDR3, the DNA is TGTGCCAGCAGTGAGGGCACAGGAAACACCATATATTTT.

V gene TRBV9 combines with J gene TRBJ2-7, with TRBD1 matching 7 bases. CDR1 is SGDLS, CDR2 YYNGEE, per germline. Trimming cost V 3 bases and J 6 bases; bases outside gene matches: 3. This CDR3 contains 12 residues. CDR3 nucleotides: TGTGCCAGCAGCGGGACAGGACCCGAGCAGTACTTC. Translated, it gives CASSGTGPEQYF.

The genes are TRBV6-1 and TRBJ1-1, with 7 bases fitting TRBD1. Germline-derived CDR1 and CDR2 are MNHNS and SASEGT. CDR3 length: 14 amino acids. V trimming: 6 bases; J trimming: 8 bases; junction bases outside the gene matches: 12. The DNA of the CDR3 is TGTGCCAGCAGCCAATTCCCCGGACAGGCGGAAGCTTTCTTT. It codes for CASSQFPGQAEAFF.

The chain employs TRBV19 and TRBJ2-3; 8 bases are a match to TRBD1. The CDR3 runs to 14 residues. Germline-derived CDR1 and CDR2 are LNHDA and SQIVND (reference sequence). V lost 4 bases to trimming and J lost 5 bases; unmatched junction nucleotides: 5. This CDR3 reads CASSTGQGEDTQYF. As DNA, the CDR3 is TGTGCCAGTAGTACTGGACAGGGTGAAGATACGCAGTATTTT.